The clone carrying this TCR beta chain occurred once. The sample comes from a study of T cell repertoires in ileal Crohn's disease. The CDR3 contains 14 residues. V gave up 4 bases and J gave up 0 bases, with 9 bases separating them. Per germline, CDR1 MNHEY and CDR2 SVGAGI. TCRdb keeps only in-frame clones here, not all; method: immunoSEQ multiplex PCR. The table shows 11,000 to 15,000 clones, with around 82% occurring only once. The sequence derives from an adult with Crohn's disease. Sequencing was done on a sample of ileal tissue. The chain couples TRBV6-5 to TRBJ1-1; no firm D call. The CDR3 is CASSLSGVNTEAFF. CDR3 DNA sequence: TGTGCCAGCAGTTTATCCGGTGTGAACACTGAAGCTTTCTTT.